This TCR beta chain was captured by sequencing in a study of cytomegalovirus exposure and HLA in healthy donors. Overall study results and limits: Some highly shared sequence variants likely arose as a pipeline artifact. A few CMV-associated chains were confirmed in vitro to be specific for CMV antigens.

Details on this clone: Its antigen is currently unknown. One junction end disagrees with the germline gene, perhaps due to a read error.

60 Vbeta and 13 Jbeta primers were used in PCR. Authors' methods: Per a later analysis, the number of unique TCR beta chains was some 82 million, of which around 9.9 million were shared. Only in-frame clones appear in the TCRdb table, and some are missing; sequencing was by immunoSEQ multiplex PCR. V and J calls and clone size come straight from that table; D and trimming were deduced from the DNA. This sample has a few hundred thousand clones, with around 80% found just once. The sequence was obtained from a man aged 30-40 years in good health and CMV-seronegative. Sequenced input: PBMCs.

DNA for the CDR3: TGTGCCAGCAGCGGGGGGCGGGGCCCCTTTAACTTT. Translating gives CASSGGRGPFNF. V is TRBV28 and J is TRBJ1-6; tentatively, D is TRBD1 (6 bases). This CDR3 contains 12 residues. Germline V gene sequence: CDR1 MDHEN, CDR2 SYDVKM.